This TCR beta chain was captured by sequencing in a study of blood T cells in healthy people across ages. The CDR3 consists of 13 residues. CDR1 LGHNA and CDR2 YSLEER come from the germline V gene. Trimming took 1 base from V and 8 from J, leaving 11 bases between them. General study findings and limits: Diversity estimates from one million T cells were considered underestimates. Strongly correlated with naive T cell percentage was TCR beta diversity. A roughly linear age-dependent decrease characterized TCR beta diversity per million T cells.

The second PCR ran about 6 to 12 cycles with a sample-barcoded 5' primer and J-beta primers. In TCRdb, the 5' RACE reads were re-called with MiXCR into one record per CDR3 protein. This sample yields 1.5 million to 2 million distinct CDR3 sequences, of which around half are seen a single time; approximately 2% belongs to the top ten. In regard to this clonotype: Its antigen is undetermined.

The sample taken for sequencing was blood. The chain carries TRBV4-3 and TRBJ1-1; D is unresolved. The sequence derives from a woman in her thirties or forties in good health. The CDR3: CASSQGYRREAFF. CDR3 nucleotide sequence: TGCGCCAGCAGCCAAGGATATCGACGCGAAGCTTTCTTT.